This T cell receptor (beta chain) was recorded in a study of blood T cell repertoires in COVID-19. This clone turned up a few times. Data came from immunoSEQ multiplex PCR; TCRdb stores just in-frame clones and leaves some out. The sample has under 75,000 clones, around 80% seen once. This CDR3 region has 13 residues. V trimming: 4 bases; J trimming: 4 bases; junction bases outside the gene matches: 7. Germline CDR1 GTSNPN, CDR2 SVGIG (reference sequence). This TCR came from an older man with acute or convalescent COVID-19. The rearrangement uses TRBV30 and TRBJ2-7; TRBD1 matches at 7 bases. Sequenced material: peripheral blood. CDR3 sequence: CAWNRGEGYEQYF. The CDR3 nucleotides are TGTGCCTGGAACAGGGGTGAAGGGTACGAGCAGTACTTC.